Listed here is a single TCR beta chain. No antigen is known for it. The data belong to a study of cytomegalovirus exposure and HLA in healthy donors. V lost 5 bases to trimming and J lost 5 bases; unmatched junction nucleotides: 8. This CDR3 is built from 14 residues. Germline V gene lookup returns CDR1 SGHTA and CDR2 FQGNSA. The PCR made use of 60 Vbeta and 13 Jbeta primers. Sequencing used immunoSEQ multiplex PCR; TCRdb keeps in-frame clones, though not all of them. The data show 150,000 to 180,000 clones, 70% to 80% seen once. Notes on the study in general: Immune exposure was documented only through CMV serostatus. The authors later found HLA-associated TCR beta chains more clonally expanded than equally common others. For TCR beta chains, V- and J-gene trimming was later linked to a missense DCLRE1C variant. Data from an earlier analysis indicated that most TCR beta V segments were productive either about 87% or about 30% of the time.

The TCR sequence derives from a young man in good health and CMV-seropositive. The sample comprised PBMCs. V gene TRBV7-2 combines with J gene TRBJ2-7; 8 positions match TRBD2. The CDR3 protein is CASSRSGGMHEQYF. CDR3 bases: TGTGCCAGCAGCCGCTCGGGAGGGATGCACGAGCAGTACTTC.